The 30 T cell receptor beta chains listed next were all sequenced from one sample in a study of CD8 T cells in Susac syndrome. Roughly 0.45 to 1 ug RNA was reverse transcribed with random hexamers. TCRdb reprocessed the immunoSEQ multiplex PCR reads via MiXCR and lists one record per CDR3 protein. The table records fewer than 350,000 distinct CDR3 sequences, around 91% of them present only once. The sample consisted of CD8+ T cells from PBMCs. These receptors all come from a human donor with multiple sclerosis.

The chain links TRBV6-1 to TRBJ1-3, with 9 nucleotides matching TRBD1. Trimming at V came to 0 bases and at J to 6 bases, leaving 9 bases not matched to a gene. The CDR3 runs to 17 residues. CDR1 is MNHNS and CDR2 is SASEGT in the germline V gene. This chain's CDR3 is CASSEAFPGQGANTIYF. The DNA for the CDR3 is TGTGCCAGCAGTGAAGCCTTCCCGGGACAGGGTGCAAACACCATATATTTT.

The chain has TRBV6-1 and TRBJ1-1, with D perhaps matching TRBD1 (6 bases). Germline V gene data show CDR1 as MNHNS and CDR2 as SASEGT. Trimming took off 5 bases at V and 2 bases at J, with 12 bases between the two ends. CDR3 length: 14 amino acids. This CDR3 is CASSPYRVNTEAFF. In nucleotides, the CDR3 is TGTGCCAGCAGTCCATACAGGGTAAACACTGAAGCTTTCTTT.

V gene TRBV6-1 combines with J gene TRBJ2-6, with D hard to call. The CDR3 covers 16 residues. CDR1 and CDR2 from the germline V gene are MNHNS and SASEGT. With 1 base removed from V and 1 base from J, the gap between germline ends came to 8 bases. Written as DNA, the CDR3 is TGTGCCAGCAGTGAAGATTTGGGGTCTGGGGCCAACGTCCTGACTTTC. Translation: CASSEDLGSGANVLTF.

This chain uses TRBV15 with TRBJ2-3, with D tentatively TRBD2 (5 bases). Germline CDR1 and CDR2: LNHNV and YYDKDF (reference sequence). The V end was cut by 8 bases, the J end by 3 bases, with 18 bases between. The CDR3 loop spans 15 amino acids. The CDR3 bases are TGTGCCACCGGAGCGGCCCGAGGGAGTACAGATACGCAGTATTTT. Residues: CATGAARGSTDTQYF.

The V gene is TRBV6-2 or TRBV6-3, the J gene TRBJ2-3; a possible D gene is TRBD2 (6 bases). Germline V gene data show CDR1 as MNHEY and CDR2 as SVGEGT. The CDR3 contains 13 residues. V lost 11 bases to trimming and J lost 2 bases, with 14 bases between them. CDR3 nucleotides: TGTGCCGGGGGACTTACCTACACAGATACGCAGTATTTT. Its translation is CAGGLTYTDTQYF.

There are a few counts of this clonotype. The V call is TRBV20-1, the J call TRBJ2-7; 7 nucleotides line up with TRBD1. Germline V CDR1 and CDR2: DFQATT, SNEGSKA (reference sequence). This CDR3 contains 15 residues. CDR3 protein: CSLERDSGDTYEQYF. The CDR3 region has the DNA TGCAGCTTAGAAAGGGACAGTGGAGATACCTACGAGCAGTACTTC.

The J gene is TRBJ2-2, the V gene TRBV3-1; 13 bases map to TRBD2. The trim removed 10 bases at V and 1 base at J, leaving 6 bases unmatched. CDR3 length equals 16 residues. In germline, CDR1 is LGHDT, CDR2 YNNKEL (reference sequence). The CDR3 here is CATSGLAGENTGELFF. The CDR3 nucleotides read TGTGCCACATCAGGACTAGCGGGGGAGAACACCGGGGAGCTGTTTTTT.

This chain joins TRBV15 and TRBJ1-2, with D unclear. CDR1 is LNHNV, CDR2 YYDKDF, per germline (reference sequence). The CDR3 contains 13 residues. The ends were cut back, 3 bases at V and 2 bases at J, with 7 bases in the middle. The CDR3 is CATSSDKNYGYTF. CDR3 DNA: TGTGCCACCAGCAGTGACAAAAACTATGGCTACACCTTC.

The rearrangement joins TRBV12-3 or TRBV12-4 to TRBJ2-1; D is unresolved. V was shortened by 6 bases and J by 4 bases, with 7 bases between the two germline ends. CDR3 length: 12 amino acids. The CDR3 bases are TGTGCCAGCAGCGATAGATACAATGAGCAGTTCTTC. It translates to CASSDRYNEQFF.

The sample holds a few counts of this clonotype. V and J are TRBV4-1 and TRBJ2-7, with 10 bases aligning to TRBD1. CDR1 and CDR2 (germline): MGHRA, YSYEKL. This CDR3 spans 18 amino acids. Trimming cost V 3 bases and J 1 base; bases outside gene matches: 12. CDR3 coding DNA: TGCGCCAGCAGCCAGGAGGTAGTGGGACAGGGGATATCCTACGAGCAGTACTTC. Translation: CASSQEVVGQGISYEQYF.

This chain joins TRBV29-1 and TRBJ2-1, with a weak D call TRBD2 (5 bases). CDR3 length equals 12 residues. CDR1 and CDR2 (germline): SQVTM, ANQGSEA. The germline V and J ends were trimmed by 7 bases and 9 bases, with 16 bases remaining between them. The CDR3 DNA is TGCAGCGGAATAGGAGGTCGGGGTGAGCAGTTCTTC. As protein: CSGIGGRGEQFF.

V gene TRBV5-6 combines with J gene TRBJ2-5; 8 bases fit TRBD2. The CDR3 is 14 amino acids. Losses at the gene ends were 3 bases for V and 2 bases for J; bases not matched to a gene: 3. Germline V gene lookup returns CDR1 SGHDT and CDR2 YYEEEE. CDR3 residues: CASSYAGGQETQYF. The CDR3 DNA follows: TGTGCCAGCAGCTACGCGGGGGGACAAGAGACCCAGTACTTC.

V gene TRBV27 combines with J gene TRBJ1-6; 10 bases are a match to TRBD1. CDR3 length: 15 amino acids. CDR1 MNHEY and CDR2 SMNVEV come from the germline V gene (reference sequence). The V gene end was trimmed by 2 bases and the J gene end by 7 bases; junction bases not matched to a gene: 2. The CDR3, as DNA: TGTGCCAGCAGTTTACCGGGACAGGGGAATTCACCCCTCCACTTT. Translation gives CASSLPGQGNSPLHF.

This chain joins TRBV6-2 or TRBV6-3 and TRBJ1-5; D ambiguous. Trimming cost V 6 bases and J 0 bases, with 12 bases left between them. Germline V gives CDR1 MNHEY, CDR2 SVGEGT. The CDR3 consists of 15 residues. CDR3 loop: CASSSDDTSNQPQHF. The CDR3 DNA reads as TGTGCCAGCAGCTCCGACGACACTAGCAATCAGCCCCAGCATTTT.

The chain recombines TRBV19 with TRBJ2-1; 9 bases line up with TRBD2. Looked up from germline, CDR1 is LNHDA and CDR2 is SQIVND (reference sequence). The V and J ends lost 3 bases and 8 bases, in that order; junction bases with no gene match: 8. This CDR3 spans 15 amino acids. The CDR3 sequence: CASSIMAGGQDEQFF. CDR3 sequence (DNA): TGTGCCAGTAGTATTATGGCGGGGGGGCAGGATGAGCAGTTCTTC.

The chain carries TRBV6-2 or TRBV6-3 and TRBJ2-7, with D unresolved. CDR1 is MNHEY, CDR2 SVGEGT, per germline. V shed 3 bases and J shed 3 bases, with 9 bases lying between them. The CDR3 has 13 residues. CDR3 DNA: TGTGCCAGCAGTTATGACCCTGTCTACGAGCAGTACTTC. Translated: CASSYDPVYEQYF.

This rearrangement joins TRBV19 to TRBJ2-2; D is uncertain. Germline-derived CDR1 and CDR2 are LNHDA and SQIVND (reference sequence). The CDR3 spans 15 residues. Trimming removed 3 bases at V and 2 bases at J, with 10 bases between. The CDR3 nucleotides read TGTGCCAGTAGTATGAGCGCAGTAAACACCGGGGAGCTGTTTTTT. Translating gives CASSMSAVNTGELFF.

The CDR3 reads CASSYGTPPYEQYF. DNA for the CDR3: TGTGCCAGCAGTTACGGGACTCCCCCCTACGAGCAGTACTTC. V usage is TRBV6-5 and J usage is TRBJ2-7; weak D call: TRBD2 (6 bases). V gave up 2 bases and J gave up 2 bases, with 10 bases separating them. Germline V gene data show CDR1 as MNHEY and CDR2 as SVGAGI. The CDR3 runs 14 residues.

The chain combines TRBV25-1 with TRBJ2-6, with 7 nucleotides matching TRBD1. The CDR3 has 16 residues. V trimming: 9 bases; J trimming: 1 base; junction bases outside the gene matches: 9. CDR1 is MGHDK, CDR2 SYGVNS, per germline. The chain's CDR3 is CARGQPKYSGANVLTF. CDR3 coding DNA: TGTGCCAGGGGACAGCCCAAATATTCTGGGGCCAACGTCCTGACTTTC.

Comments on this clonotype: Lacking the conserved final phenylalanine or tryptophan, this CDR3 likely reflects a read error. This rearrangement joins TRBV6-4 to TRBJ2-2; TRBD2 matches at 8 bases. Looked up from germline, CDR1 is MRHNA and CDR2 is SNTAGT. This CDR3 region has 16 residues. Trimming cost V 0 bases and J 1 base; bases outside gene matches: 1. The CDR3 loop reads CASSDSAGGNTGELFI. CDR3 bases: TGTGCCAGCAGTGACTCGGCGGGAGGGAACACCGGGGAGCTGTTTATT.

The chain uses TRBV28 and TRBJ1-2; D unresolved. Trimming removed 3 bases at V and 4 bases at J, with 12 bases between. CDR3 length equals 14 residues. Per germline, CDR1 MDHEN and CDR2 SYDVKM. The CDR3 nucleotides are TGTGCCAGCAGTTTGCCGTTCACGACCTATGGCTACACCTTC. Encoded protein: CASSLPFTTYGYTF.

V gene TRBV5-1 combines with J gene TRBJ2-7, with no clear D. Germline-derived CDR1 and CDR2 are SGHRS and YFSETQ. Trimming removed 1 base at V and 3 bases at J, with 14 bases between. The CDR3 is 15 residues long. The CDR3 loop reads CASSLMVDKIYEQYF. CDR3 sequence (DNA): TGCGCCAGCAGCTTGATGGTCGACAAAATCTACGAGCAGTACTTC.

The V and J genes are TRBV4-3 and TRBJ2-7, with D perhaps being TRBD1 or TRBD2 (5 bases each). This CDR3 region has 14 residues. From germline, CDR1 is LGHNA and CDR2 YSLEER. Trimming cost V 2 bases and J 6 bases, with 14 bases left between them. As DNA, the CDR3 is TGCGCCAGCAGCCAAACCCTGGGGACCGTCGAGCAGTACTTC. It yields the protein CASSQTLGTVEQYF.

V usage is TRBV4-3 and J usage is TRBJ2-2; TRBD2 agrees at 12 bases. Germline V gives CDR1 LGHNA, CDR2 YSLEER. Trimming took 0 bases from V and 5 from J; bases not matched to a gene: 4. The CDR3 runs to 17 residues. The CDR3 region is CASSQETSGGETGELFF. The DNA of the CDR3 is TGCGCCAGCAGCCAAGAGACTAGCGGGGGAGAAACCGGGGAGCTGTTTTTT.

This clonotype appeared a few times. V and J are TRBV3-1 and TRBJ1-5; no firm D call. Germline-derived CDR1 and CDR2 are LGHDT and YNNKEL (reference sequence). V dropped 3 bases and J dropped 1 base, with 10 bases sitting between them. CDR3 length: 15 residues. This chain's CDR3 is CASSQDGYSNQPQHF. DNA for the CDR3: TGTGCCAGCAGCCAGGACGGGTACAGCAATCAGCCCCAGCATTTT.

This clonotype was seen once. The chain uses TRBV29-1 and TRBJ1-4, with TRBD1 matching over 7 bases. Germline assignment: CDR1 SQVTM and CDR2 ANQGSEA. With 3 bases clipped from V and 6 bases from J, the junction kept 4 bases outside the gene matches. The CDR3 covers 13 residues. The CDR3 region is CSVEDRLDEKLFF. The CDR3 DNA reads TGCAGCGTTGAGGACAGGTTAGATGAAAAACTGTTTTTT.

The CDR3 loop reads CASSITAAGGTEAFF. Here the CDR3 DNA reads TGTGCCAGTAGTATTACGGCGGCTGGGGGCACTGAAGCTTTCTTT. The chain couples TRBV19 to TRBJ1-1, with D possibly TRBD1 on 5 matching bases. The CDR3 has 15 amino acids. From germline, CDR1 is LNHDA and CDR2 SQIVND (reference sequence). Trimming took 3 bases from V and 4 from J, leaving 15 bases between them.

This sequence joins TRBV10-3 and TRBJ2-5; D possibly corresponds to TRBD2 (6 bases). The CDR3 contains 13 residues. Germline V gene lookup returns CDR1 ENHRY and CDR2 SYGVKD. Trimming took 10 bases from V and 0 from J, leaving 12 bases between them. CDR3 residues: CATGEAYQETQYF. CDR3 bases: TGTGCCACCGGGGAGGCTTACCAAGAGACCCAGTACTTC.

The rearrangement links TRBV25-1 to TRBJ2-1; D may be TRBD1 (5 bases). The germline CDR1 and CDR2 sequences are MGHDK and SYGVNS. Between the trimmed V and J ends, which lost 1 base and 2 bases, there was a span of 18 bases. The length of the CDR3 is 18 residues. The DNA of the CDR3 is TGTGCCAGCAGTGAATCCCCTCAGGGAATTGGGACCTACAATGAGCAGTTCTTC. Its translation is CASSESPQGIGTYNEQFF.

CDR3 sequence: CSARGSGIYNEQFF. Here the CDR3 DNA reads TGCAGTGCTAGAGGGTCCGGGATCTACAATGAGCAGTTCTTC. The chain combines TRBV20-1 with TRBJ2-1, with D possibly being TRBD2 (5 bases). Germline-derived CDR1 and CDR2 are DFQATT and SNEGSKA (reference sequence). This CDR3 region has 14 residues. V lost 1 base to trimming and J lost 3 bases, with 10 bases between them.